This T cell receptor (beta chain) was documented in a study of OX40 agonist ivuxolimab in advanced cancers. Broadly, across the study: Ivuxolimab was an agonistic, fully human IgG2 monoclonal antibody directed against OX40 (CD134), a costimulatory receptor. Patients were allowed to have had prior anti-PD-1, anti-PD-L1 or anti-CTLA-4 therapy, and roughly 40% of the dose-escalation patients had previously received checkpoint inhibitors. Of the approximately 50 dose-escalation patients, hepatocellular carcinoma was present in about 19, melanoma in some 15, renal cell carcinoma in 9 and head and neck cancer in 9. The paper covers the monotherapy dose-escalation part of the phase I ivuxolimab trial, which included N of about 50 patients. Intravenous ivuxolimab was administered to patients every 2 weeks at six dose levels: 0.01, 0.1, 0.3, 1.5, 3 and 10 mg/kg. In the dose-escalation cohort, 82.7% of patients were male, and the mean age was approximately 55 years, with a range of 23 to 79. Peripheral TCRbeta sequencing was intended to test whether TCR sequence diversity was altered and clonal T-cell expansion was caused by ivuxolimab. Partial responses were achieved by three dose-escalation patients, of whom one had hepatocellular carcinoma and two had cutaneous melanoma. Summary of the overall study and its limitations: After ivuxolimab, expanded clones were on average more numerous among CD8+ T cells than among CD4+ T cells. At doses from 0.1 to 3.0 mg/kg, clonal expansion was seen in both CD4+ and CD8+ blood T cells between baseline and week 6. In the 0.1-3.0 mg/kg groups, partial responders were among the patients with the lowest normalized peripheral clonal expansion, particularly in CD8+ T cells. Low levels of normalized T-cell clonal expansion were also seen in some patients who did not respond. Antigen specificity was not determined for the clonally expanded peripheral T cells.

Genomic DNA was extracted from sorted cells for sequencing of the TCRbeta CDR3 region. TCRbeta CDR3 regions were sequenced using the immunoSEQ Assay. TCRdb mirrors the immuneACCESS table, restricted to in-frame sequences. Some clones are absent from its copies; in checked studies, under half trace to an unresolved V gene, and the reason for the others is unknown. A total of roughly 70,000 clones appear in this sample, around 84% of them only once. Of the sample, about 2% falls within the top ten clones. The trial excluded patients who had a history of autoimmune disease or who were on systemic immunosuppression. In every dose cohort, peripheral blood was drawn for TCR sequencing at baseline, cycle 4 day 1, and cycle 7 day 1. Samples came from an open-label, multicenter, first-in-human phase I dose-escalation trial of ivuxolimab. Adults with locally advanced or metastatic melanoma, renal cell carcinoma, hepatocellular carcinoma or head and neck squamous cell carcinoma were enrolled in the trial. Before TCR sequencing, CD4+ T cells and CD8+ T cells from peripheral blood were sorted into separate populations.

Of note for this clone: Its specific antigen is unknown. Base quality data are lacking; no much larger clone is found one base away.

The CDR1 and CDR2 encoded by the germline V gene (reference sequence) are LNHDA and SQIVND. The trim is 5 bases for V and 3 bases for J, with a gap of 17 bases between the germline ends. The CDR3 contains 15 residues, cysteine and phenylalanine counted. Only the CDR3 part of the read is kept: 45 bases, read in frame from the first base. The receptor chain draws on TRBV19 and TRBJ2-7; perhaps TRBD1 is the D gene, with 5 bases matching. The TCR originated in an adult with an advanced solid tumor such as melanoma, head and neck, liver or kidney cancer. Sequencing used CD4+ or CD8+ T cells sorted from blood, obtained in a trial of the OX40 agonist ivuxolimab. Here the CDR3 is given as CASSQTARVLYEQYF. The bases read TGTGCCAGTAGTCAGACTGCCAGGGTGCTCTACGAGCAGTACTTC.